This TCR beta chain appears in the sequencing data of a study of CD8 T cells in ankylosing spondylitis. Study observations and caveats: Several of the motif variants were reported before in synovial fluid and blood from reactive arthritis. Disease-linked clones reportedly showed significant enrichment in matched ankylosing spondylitis synovial fluid.

CDR3 size: 13 residues. V was pared by 3 bases and J by 7 bases, with 13 bases between. Per the germline V gene, CDR1 is SQVTM and CDR2 is ANQGSEA. This clonotype was observed many times. What it binds is unknown. TCRdb re-called the 5' RACE reads with MiXCR, one entry per CDR3 protein. Here the sample spans roughly 64,000 distinct CDR3 sequences, approximately 6% being singletons. The material sequenced was synovial fluid, either unsorted or a sorted T cell fraction (not recorded which). The V call is TRBV29-1, the J call TRBJ2-1, with D possibly TRBD2 on 5 matching bases. This TCR was recovered from a male donor with ankylosing spondylitis. The CDR3 sequence: CSVEEASWNEQFF. DNA of the CDR3: TGCAGCGTTGAGGAGGCCTCTTGGAATGAGCAGTTCTTC.